The T cell receptor (beta chain) under discussion was sequenced for a study of blood T cell repertoires in COVID-19. CDR3 length: 13 amino acids. CDR1 is LNHNV, CDR2 YYDKDF, per germline (reference sequence). V lost 5 bases, J lost 1 base, and 3 bases lay in between. This table comes from immunoSEQ multiplex PCR, and its TCRdb copy is limited to in-frame clones, with some not included. The profile shows about 320,000 clones, around nine tenths of them singletons. The source of this sequence is a man aged 55-75 years who had recovered from COVID-19. The chain employs TRBV15 and TRBJ2-6, with D hard to call. Sequenced input: PBMCs or T cells enriched from blood (not recorded which). The CDR3 region has the DNA TGTGCCACCAGCCTATCTGGGGCCAACGTCCTGACTTTC. Translated, it gives CATSLSGANVLTF.